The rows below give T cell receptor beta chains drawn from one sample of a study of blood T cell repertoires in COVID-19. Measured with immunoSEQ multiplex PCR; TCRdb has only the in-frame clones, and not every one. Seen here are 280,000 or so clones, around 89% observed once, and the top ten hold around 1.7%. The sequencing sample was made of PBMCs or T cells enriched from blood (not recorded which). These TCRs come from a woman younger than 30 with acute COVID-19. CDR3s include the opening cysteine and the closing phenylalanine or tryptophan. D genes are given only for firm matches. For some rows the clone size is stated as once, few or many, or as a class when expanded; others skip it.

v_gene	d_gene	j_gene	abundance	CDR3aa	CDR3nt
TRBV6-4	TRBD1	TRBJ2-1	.	CASSDSTGGYNEQFF	TGTGCCAGCAGTGACTCGACAGGGGGCTACAATGAGCAGTTCTTC
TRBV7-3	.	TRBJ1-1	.	CASSLTLGGNTEAFF	TGTGCCAGCAGCTTAACGCTGGGAGGGAACACTGAAGCTTTCTTT
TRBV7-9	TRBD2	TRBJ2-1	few	CASSLGSSGSENEQFF	TGTGCCAGCAGCTTAGGCTCTAGCGGGAGTGAGAATGAGCAGTTCTTC
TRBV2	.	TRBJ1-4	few	CASRQGSDNEKLFF	TGTGCCAGCAGGCAGGGGAGTGATAATGAAAAACTGTTTTTT
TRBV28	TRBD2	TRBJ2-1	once	CASSLYTSGARNEQFF	TGTGCCAGCAGTTTATATACTAGCGGGGCACGTAATGAGCAGTTCTTC
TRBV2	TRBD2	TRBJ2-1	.	CASRNRLADSYNEQFF	TGTGCCAGCCGGAATAGACTAGCGGACTCCTACAATGAGCAGTTCTTC
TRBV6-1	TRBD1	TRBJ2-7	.	CASSEAGTGTYEQYF	TGTGCCAGCAGTGAGGCGGGGACAGGCACCTACGAGCAGTACTTC
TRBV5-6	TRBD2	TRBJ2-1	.	CASSLELAGPYNEQFF	TGTGCCAGCAGCTTAGAACTAGCGGGCCCATACAATGAGCAGTTCTTC
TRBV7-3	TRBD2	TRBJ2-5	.	CASSLTSGTQETQYF	TGTGCCAGCAGCTTAACTAGCGGGACCCAAGAGACCCAGTACTTC
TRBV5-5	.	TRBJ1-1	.	CASSLEIGGTEAFF	TGTGCCAGCAGCCTAGAGATCGGTGGCACTGAAGCTTTCTTT
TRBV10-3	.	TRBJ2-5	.	CAISDPGGPKGETQYF	TGTGCCATCAGTGATCCCGGAGGGCCTAAGGGGGAGACCCAGTACTTC
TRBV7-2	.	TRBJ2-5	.	CASSLTGTETQYF	TGTGCCAGCAGCTTAACAGGGACGGAGACCCAGTACTTC
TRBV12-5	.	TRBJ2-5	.	CASGRGFETQYF	TGTGCTAGTGGTAGGGGTTTTGAGACCCAGTACTTC
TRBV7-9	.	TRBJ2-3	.	CASSLDGGRRRTDTQYF	TGTGCCAGCAGCTTAGATGGTGGGAGGCGACGCACAGATACGCAGTATTTT
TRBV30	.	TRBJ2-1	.	CAWGTGSSYNEQFF	TGTGCCTGGGGGACTGGCAGCTCCTACAATGAGCAGTTCTTC
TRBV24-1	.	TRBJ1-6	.	CATRRQRSSYNSPLHF	TGTGCCACCAGACGACAGCGCAGCTCCTATAATTCACCCCTCCACTTT
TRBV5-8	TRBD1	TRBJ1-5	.	CASSRRQGWSNQPQHF	TGTGCCAGCAGCCGTAGACAGGGTTGGAGCAATCAGCCCCAGCATTTT
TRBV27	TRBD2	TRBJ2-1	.	CASSPGLAGDKFF	TGTGCCAGCAGCCCGGGACTAGCGGGAGATAAGTTCTTC
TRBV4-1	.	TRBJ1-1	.	CASSQVSQGFTEAFF	TGCGCCAGCAGCCAAGTAAGCCAGGGTTTCACTGAAGCTTTCTTT
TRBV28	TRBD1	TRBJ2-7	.	CASSKTGSEQYF	TGTGCCAGCAGTAAGACAGGGAGCGAGCAGTACTTC
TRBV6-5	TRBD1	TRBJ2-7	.	CASRQNRDSLYEQYF	TGTGCCAGCAGACAAAACCGGGACAGTCTCTACGAGCAGTACTTC
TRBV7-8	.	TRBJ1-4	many	CASSTIRSSNEKLFF	TGTGCCAGCAGCACCATCAGGTCCTCTAATGAAAAACTGTTTTTT
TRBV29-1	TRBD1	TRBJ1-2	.	CSVGGQGGSGYGYTF	TGCAGCGTTGGTGGACAGGGAGGGTCTGGATATGGCTACACCTTC
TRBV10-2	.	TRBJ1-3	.	CASSAGNTIYF	TGCGCCAGCTCCGCTGGAAACACCATATATTTT
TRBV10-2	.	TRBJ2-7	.	CASSPNYEQYF	TGCGCCAGCAGTCCTAACTACGAGCAGTACTTC
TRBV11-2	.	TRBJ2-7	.	CASTSPHLFYEQYF	TGTGCCAGCACCTCCCCACATCTGTTCTACGAGCAGTACTTC
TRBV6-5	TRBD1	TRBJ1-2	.	CASSNRDRPNYGYTF	TGTGCCAGCTCAAATCGGGACAGGCCGAACTATGGCTACACCTTC
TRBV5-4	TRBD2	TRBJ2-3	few	CASSLGVAGRADTQYF	TGTGCCAGCAGCTTGGGAGTGGCTGGGAGGGCAGATACGCAGTATTTT
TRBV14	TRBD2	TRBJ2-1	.	CASSERVLAGGANEQFF	TGTGCCAGCAGCGAAAGAGTTTTAGCGGGAGGGGCGAATGAGCAGTTCTTC
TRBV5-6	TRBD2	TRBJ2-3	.	CASSLREGTDTQYF	TGTGCCAGCAGCTTGCGGGAGGGCACAGATACGCAGTATTTT
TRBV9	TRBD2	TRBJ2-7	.	CASSPGTSGTDSSYEQYF	TGTGCCAGCAGCCCCGGGACTAGCGGAACCGATTCATCATACGAGCAGTACTTC
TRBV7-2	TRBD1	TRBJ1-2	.	CASSLRGRGYTF	TGTGCCAGCAGCTTAAGGGGGCGAGGCTACACCTTC
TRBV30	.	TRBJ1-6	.	CAWSGGGYYNSPLHF	TGTGCCTGGAGTGGCGGCGGTTACTATAATTCACCCCTCCACTTT
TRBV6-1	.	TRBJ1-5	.	CASSEGRTARKNQPQHF	TGTGCCAGCAGTGAAGGGAGGACAGCCAGAAAGAATCAGCCCCAGCATTTT
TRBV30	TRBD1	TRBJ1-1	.	CAWSGRQGLAEAFF	TGTGCCTGGAGTGGGAGACAGGGCCTGGCTGAAGCTTTCTTT
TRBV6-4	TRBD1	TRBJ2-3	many	CASSDGTGGPDTQYF	TGTGCCAGCAGTGACGGGACAGGGGGCCCAGATACGCAGTATTTT
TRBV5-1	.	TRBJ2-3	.	CASREIAVRGTDTQYF	TGCGCCAGCAGGGAAATTGCGGTCAGGGGCACAGATACGCAGTATTTT
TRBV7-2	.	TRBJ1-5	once	CASSLTTGIQPQHF	TGTGCCAGCAGCTTAACAACAGGGATACAGCCCCAGCATTTT
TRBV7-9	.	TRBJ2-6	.	CASSFAGTANSGANVLTF	TGTGCCAGCAGCTTTGCCGGGACTGCGAATTCTGGGGCCAACGTCCTGACTTTC
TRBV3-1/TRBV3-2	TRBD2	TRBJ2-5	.	CASSQGWTSGRETQYF	TGTGCCAGCAGCCAAGGATGGACTAGCGGGAGGGAGACCCAGTACTTC
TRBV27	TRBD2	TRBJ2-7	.	CASSTQKQMEGLAGPYEQYF	TGTGCCAGCAGTACGCAAAAACAGATGGAGGGACTAGCGGGCCCCTACGAGCAGTACTTC
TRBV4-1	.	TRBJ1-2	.	CASSQVSANYGYTF	TGCGCCAGCAGCCAAGTCTCGGCTAACTATGGCTACACCTTC
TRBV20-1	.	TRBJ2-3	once	CSASSGSKRASEDTDTQYF	TGCAGTGCTAGTTCGGGGTCTAAGAGGGCTAGCGAAGACACAGATACGCAGTATTTT
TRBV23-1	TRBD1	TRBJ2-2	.	CASSPWTGGVTGELFF	TGCGCCAGCAGTCCTTGGACAGGGGGCGTTACCGGGGAGCTGTTTTTT
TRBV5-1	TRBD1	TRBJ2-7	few	CASSTGQGITDYEQYF	TGCGCCAGCAGCACCGGACAGGGGATAACGGACTACGAGCAGTACTTC
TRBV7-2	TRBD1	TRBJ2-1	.	CASSLPGQTYNEQFF	TGTGCCAGCAGCTTACCGGGACAGACCTACAATGAGCAGTTCTTC
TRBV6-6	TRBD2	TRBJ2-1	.	CASRSGGSYNEQFF	TGTGCCAGCAGAAGCGGGGGCTCCTACAATGAGCAGTTCTTC
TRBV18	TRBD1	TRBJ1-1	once	CASSPGTGGLMNTEAFF	TGTGCCAGCTCACCAGGGACAGGGGGCCTTATGAACACTGAAGCTTTCTTT
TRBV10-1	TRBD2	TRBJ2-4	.	CASSEGGGGANIQYF	TGCGCCAGCAGTGAGGGCGGCGGGGGAGCTAACATTCAGTACTTC
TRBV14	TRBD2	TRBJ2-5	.	CASSPGGTSGGQETQYF	TGTGCCAGCAGCCCGGGGGGAACTAGCGGGGGACAAGAGACCCAGTACTTC
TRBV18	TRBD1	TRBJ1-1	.	CASSPRRGQGIPEAFF	TGTGCCAGCTCACCAAGGAGAGGACAGGGGATACCTGAAGCTTTCTTT
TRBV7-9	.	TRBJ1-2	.	CASSLERGLSGYTF	TGTGCCAGCAGCCTCGAAAGGGGCCTCTCTGGCTACACCTTC
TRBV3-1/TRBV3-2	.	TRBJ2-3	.	CASSPQTPDTQYF	TGTGCCAGCAGCCCCCAGACACCAGATACGCAGTATTTT
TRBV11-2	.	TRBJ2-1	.	CASSPLIKLAQFF	TGTGCCAGCAGCCCACTTATTAAGTTAGCGCAGTTCTTC
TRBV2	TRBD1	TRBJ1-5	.	CASKSQTGYNQPQHF	TGTGCCAGCAAGTCACAGACAGGGTACAATCAGCCCCAGCATTTT
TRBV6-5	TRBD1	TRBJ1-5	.	CASSKGQSNQPQHF	TGTGCCAGCAGTAAGGGACAGAGTAATCAGCCCCAGCATTTT
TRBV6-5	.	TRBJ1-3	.	CASSYIGGSGNTIYF	TGTGCCAGCAGTTACATAGGGGGCTCTGGAAACACCATATATTTT
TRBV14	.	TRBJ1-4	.	CASSHDSGLRLFF	TGTGCCAGCAGCCATGATTCGGGACTCCGGCTGTTTTTT
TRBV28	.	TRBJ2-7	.	CASSLVSRELSTYEQYF	TGTGCCAGCAGTTTAGTGAGTCGGGAGCTTTCCACCTACGAGCAGTACTTC
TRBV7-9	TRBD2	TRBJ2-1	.	CASSVPGLADYSSYNEQFF	TGTGCCAGCAGTGTTCCGGGACTAGCGGACTATAGCTCCTACAATGAGCAGTTCTTC